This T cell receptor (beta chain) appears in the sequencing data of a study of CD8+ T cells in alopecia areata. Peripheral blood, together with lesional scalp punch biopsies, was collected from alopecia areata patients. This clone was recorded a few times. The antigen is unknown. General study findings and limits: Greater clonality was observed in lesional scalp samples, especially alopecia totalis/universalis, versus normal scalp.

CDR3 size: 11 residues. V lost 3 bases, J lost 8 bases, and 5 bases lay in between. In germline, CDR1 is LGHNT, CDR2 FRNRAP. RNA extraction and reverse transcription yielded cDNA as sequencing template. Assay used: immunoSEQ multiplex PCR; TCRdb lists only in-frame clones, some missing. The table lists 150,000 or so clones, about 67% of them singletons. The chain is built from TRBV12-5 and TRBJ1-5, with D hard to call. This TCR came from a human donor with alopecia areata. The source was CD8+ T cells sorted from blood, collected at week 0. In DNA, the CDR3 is TGTGCTAGTGGTTTCGGGGAGCCCCAGCATTTT. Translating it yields CASGFGEPQHF.